The clone carrying this T cell receptor (beta chain) was seen only once. Germline CDR1 reads MNHNS; CDR2 reads SASEGT. Trimming cost V 2 bases and J 3 bases; bases outside gene matches: 23. The CDR3 has 21 residues. This specimen comes from a study of PD-L1 blockade in urothelial cancer. Across the whole study: Of prior chemotherapy regimens, patients had received between 0 and 3.

Some clones are missing from TCRdb's copy, which holds only in-frame ones; the method was immunoSEQ multiplex PCR. The table includes about 23,000 clones, around 91% detected once. This sample's time point: peripheral blood 6 weeks after treatment start. Pretreatment and on-treatment samples were taken, numbering 1 to 8 per patient. This receptor was identified in a woman in her fifties or sixties with urothelial cancer. The chain recombines TRBV6-1 with TRBJ1-1; 8 nucleotides line up with TRBD1. The material was PBMCs, obtained around atezolizumab (anti-PD-L1) treatment. The CDR3 DNA reads TGTGCCAGCAGTGAATGGGGGGCAGGGGGCGCATGGGCTCCGGGGGACACTGAAGCTTTCTTT. As protein: CASSEWGAGGAWAPGDTEAFF.